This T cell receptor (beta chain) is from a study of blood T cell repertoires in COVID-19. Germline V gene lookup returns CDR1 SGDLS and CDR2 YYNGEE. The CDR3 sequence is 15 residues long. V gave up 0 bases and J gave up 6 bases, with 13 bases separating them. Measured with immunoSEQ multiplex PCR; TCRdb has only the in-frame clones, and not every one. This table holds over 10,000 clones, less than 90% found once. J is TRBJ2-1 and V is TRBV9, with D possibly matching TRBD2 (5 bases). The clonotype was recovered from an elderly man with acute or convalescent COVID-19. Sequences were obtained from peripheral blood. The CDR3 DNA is TGTGCCAGCAGCGTAGGAGACCGGGGAATCAATGAGCAGTTCTTC. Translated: CASSVGDRGINEQFF.